The rows below give T cell receptor beta chains drawn from one sample of a study of beta chain features in type 1 diabetes. This table comes from immunoSEQ multiplex PCR, and its TCRdb copy is limited to in-frame clones, with some not included. Of more than 300,000 clones in the sample, 9.6% are singletons; the top ten hold 0.45% to 0.65%. Sequencing was carried out using central memory CD4+ T cells from blood. All receptors come from a man under 40 with type 1 diabetes. The CDR3 runs from the conserved cysteine through the conserved F or W. D genes are given only for firm matches. Where a row states a size, it is once, few, many or the class of an expanded clone; other rows omit it.

d_gene	v_gene	j_gene	abundance	len	CDR3nt	CDR3aa
-	TRBV11-3	TRBJ1-1	-	13	TGTGCCAGCAGCTACCGGGCCCGGACTGAAGCTTTCTTT	CASSYRARTEAFF
TRBD2	TRBV28	TRBJ2-7	many	14	TGTGCCAGCAGTTCCAGCGGGAGAAGCTACGAGCAGTACTTC	CASSSSGRSYEQYF
-	TRBV6-6	TRBJ1-1	-	14	TGTGCCAGCCGAATACCGAAAAGCTACACTGAAGCTTTCTTT	CASRIPKSYTEAFF
-	TRBV7-8	TRBJ2-2	-	14	TGTGCCAGCAGCCAGAGGCAGAACACCGGGGAGCTGTTTTTT	CASSQRQNTGELFF
-	TRBV28	TRBJ1-3	many	14	TGTGCCAGCAGTACTCAGGCGGGGGGAGACACCATATATTTT	CASSTQAGGDTIYF
TRBD1	TRBV29-1	TRBJ2-7	-	13	TGCAGCGTTGAGGGACAGGGGGATATCGAGCAGTACTTC	CSVEGQGDIEQYF
-	TRBV2	TRBJ2-7	-	14	TGTGCCAGCAGTGGGGAGCAGCTGATCTACGAGCAGTACTTC	CASSGEQLIYEQYF
-	TRBV5-5	TRBJ2-2	-	14	TGTGCCAGCAGCTACCAAACAGACACCGGGGAGCTGTTTTTT	CASSYQTDTGELFF
TRBD2	TRBV27	TRBJ2-5	many	15	TGTGCCAGCAGTCCTTCGGGAGGGCAGGGAGGGACCCAGTACTTC	CASSPSGGQGGTQYF
TRBD1	TRBV25-1	TRBJ2-7	few	12	TGTGCCAGCAGTGCGGGACAGGGAGTGCAGTACTTC	CASSAGQGVQYF
-	TRBV29-1	TRBJ1-1	few	13	TGCAGCGGGTCGACACAGGGGAACACTGAAGCTTTCTTT	CSGSTQGNTEAFF
-	TRBV4-3	TRBJ1-5	few	15	TGCGCCAGCAGCCAGGGGTGGGGGGGCGATCAGCCCCAGCATTTT	CASSQGWGGDQPQHF
-	TRBV29-1	TRBJ1-2	once	13	TGCAGCGTGGAGGGGGAGAACTCCTTAGGCTACACCTTC	CSVEGENSLGYTF
TRBD1	TRBV5-5	TRBJ1-4	-	15	TGTGCCAGCAGCGTGGGACAGGGATCAAATGAAAAACTGTTTTTT	CASSVGQGSNEKLFF
-	TRBV5-1	TRBJ2-2	few	14	TGCGCCAGCAGCTTGAGAGTAGACGCCGGGGAGCTGTTTTTT	CASSLRVDAGELFF
TRBD1	TRBV18	TRBJ2-3	-	13	TGTGCCAGCTCACCGACAGGGAGAGATACGCAGTATTTT	CASSPTGRDTQYF
TRBD2	TRBV10-3	TRBJ2-2	many	18	TGTGCCATCGGGGGACTAGCGGGAGGGCCGGGGAACACCGGGGAGCTGTTTTTT	CAIGGLAGGPGNTGELFF